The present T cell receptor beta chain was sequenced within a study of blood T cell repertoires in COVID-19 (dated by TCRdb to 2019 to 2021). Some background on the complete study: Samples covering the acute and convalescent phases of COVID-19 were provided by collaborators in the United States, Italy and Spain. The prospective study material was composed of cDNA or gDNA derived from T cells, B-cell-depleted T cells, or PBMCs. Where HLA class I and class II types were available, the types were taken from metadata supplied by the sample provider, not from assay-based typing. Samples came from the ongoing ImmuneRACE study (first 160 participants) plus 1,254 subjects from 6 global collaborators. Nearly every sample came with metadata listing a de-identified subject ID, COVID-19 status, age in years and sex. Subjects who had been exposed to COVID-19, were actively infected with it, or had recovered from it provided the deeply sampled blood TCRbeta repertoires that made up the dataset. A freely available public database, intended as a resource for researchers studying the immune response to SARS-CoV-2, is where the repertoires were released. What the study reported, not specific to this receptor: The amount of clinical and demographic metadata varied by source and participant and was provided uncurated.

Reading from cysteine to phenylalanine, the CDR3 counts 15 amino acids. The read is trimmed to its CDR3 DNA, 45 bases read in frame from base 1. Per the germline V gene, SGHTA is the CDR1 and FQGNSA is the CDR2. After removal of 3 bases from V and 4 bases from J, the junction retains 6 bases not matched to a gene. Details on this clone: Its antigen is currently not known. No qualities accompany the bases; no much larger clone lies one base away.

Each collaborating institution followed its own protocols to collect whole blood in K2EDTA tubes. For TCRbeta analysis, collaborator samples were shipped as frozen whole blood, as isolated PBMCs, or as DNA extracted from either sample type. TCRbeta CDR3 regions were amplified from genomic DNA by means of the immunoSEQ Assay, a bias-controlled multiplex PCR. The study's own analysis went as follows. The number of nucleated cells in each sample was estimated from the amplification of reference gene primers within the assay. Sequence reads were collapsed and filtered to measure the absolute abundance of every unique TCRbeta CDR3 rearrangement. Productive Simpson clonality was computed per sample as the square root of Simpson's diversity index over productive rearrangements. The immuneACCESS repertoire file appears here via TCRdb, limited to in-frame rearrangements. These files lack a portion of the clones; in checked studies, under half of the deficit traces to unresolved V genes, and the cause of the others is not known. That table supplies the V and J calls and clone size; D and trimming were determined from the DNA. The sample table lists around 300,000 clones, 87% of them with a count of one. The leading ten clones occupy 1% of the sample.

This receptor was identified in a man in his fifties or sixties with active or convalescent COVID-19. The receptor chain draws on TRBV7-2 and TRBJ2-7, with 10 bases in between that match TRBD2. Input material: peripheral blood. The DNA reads TGTGCCAGCAGCTTGGGACTAGCGACCGATTACGAGCAGTACTTC. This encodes CASSLGLATDYEQYF.